The 24 T cell receptor beta chains listed next were all sequenced from one sample in a study of blood T cells in healthy people across ages. A second PCR of about 7 to 11 cycles used a sample-barcoded 5' primer and a J-beta primer mix. TCRdb used MiXCR to reprocess the 5' RACE reads, holding one entry per CDR3 protein. The sample carries roughly 1,100,000 distinct CDR3 sequences, almost 25% recorded once. These data also formed part of another study, on T cells of mothers and their children.

The sample was blood. The receptors come from a girl aged 2-15 years in good health.

The chain uses TRBV6-6 and TRBJ2-6; D is ambiguous. Germline CDR1 is MNHNY and CDR2 is SVGAGI (reference sequence). This CDR3 is 14 amino acids long. Trimming shortened V by 8 bases and J by 3 bases, and 11 bases separated the two germline ends. CDR3 sequence (DNA): TGTGCCAGCTCCCGAAGCGATGGGGCCAACGTCCTGACTTTC. This codes for CASSRSDGANVLTF.

The chain is built from TRBV4-2 and TRBJ2-5, with 11 bases matching TRBD1. Matching the DNA end better, TRBJ2-1 makes the J call doubtful. Germline loops: CDR1 LGHNA, CDR2 YNFKEQ. There are 16 residues in the CDR3. The DNA of the CDR3 is TGTGCCAGCAGCCAAGAGGGACAGGGGGTGAACAATGAGCAGTTCTTC. It is translated as CASSQEGQGVNNEQFF.

The chain couples TRBV7-3 to TRBJ1-6, with a tentative D call TRBD1 (6 bases). The CDR3 extends over 21 amino acids. The germline CDR1 and CDR2 sequences are SGHTA and FQGTGA. V gave up 2 bases and J gave up 0 bases, with 23 bases separating them. As DNA, the CDR3 is TGTGCCAGCAGCTTATTCGGGACACAACATAACAATAGCTCCTATAATTCACCCCTCCACTTT. It encodes CASSLFGTQHNNSSYNSPLHF.

A remark on this clonotype: The conserved phenylalanine or tryptophan normally closing the CDR3 is absent here, so this likely arose from a read error. This chain connects TRBV4-1 to TRBJ2-5; D gene unclear. The germline CDR1 and CDR2 sequences are MGHRA and YSYEKL. Deletions cut 2 bases from V and 2 bases from J, with 12 bases between. The CDR3 is 15 residues long. The CDR3 DNA is TGCGCCAGCAGCCAACTAAGGGATCCTCAAGAGACCCAGTACCTC. Protein sequence: CASSQLRDPQETQYL.

This clonotype showed up just a few times. V and J are TRBV29-1 and TRBJ2-1; 9 nucleotides match TRBD1. Germline CDR1 is SQVTM and CDR2 is ANQGSEA. The J segment lost 9 bases and the V segment lost 5 bases, leaving 8 bases of the junction unmatched. The CDR3 is 13 amino acids. CDR3 bases: TGCAGCGTTTCCGGGACAGGGAGAAGTGAGCAGTTCTTC. This gives the protein CSVSGTGRSEQFF.

Notes on this clonotype: At one boundary the junction diverges from the germline segment, which might be a read error. This chain links TRBV7-6 with TRBJ1-5; perhaps TRBD1 as D (5 bases). The CDR3 totals 16 residues. Looked up from germline, CDR1 is SGHVS and CDR2 is FNYEAQ. Written as DNA, the CDR3 is TGTGCCAGCAGCTTAGTTGGGGGAAGGAGCAATCAGCTCCAGCATTTT. Translating it yields CASSLVGGRSNQLQHF.

About this clonotype itself: At one of its ends the junction is not consistent with the germline gene, which may arise from a read error. V gene TRBV12-3 or TRBV12-4 combines with J gene TRBJ2-7; D is possibly TRBD1 (5 bases). The length of the CDR3 is 14 residues. The CDR3 coding sequence is TGTGCCGGCAGTTCAAATAAGGGGTCCAACGAGCAGTACTTC. Amino acid sequence: CAGSSNKGSNEQYF.

J is TRBJ1-4 and V is TRBV7-9; tentatively, D is TRBD1 (6 bases). The CDR3 loop spans 14 amino acids. V dropped 4 bases and J dropped 4 bases, with 10 bases sitting between them. Germline CDR1 reads SEHNR; CDR2 reads FQNEAQ (reference sequence). In nucleotides, the CDR3 is TGTGCCAGCAGCTCGACAGGCAGTAATGAAAAACTGTTTTTT. As protein: CASSSTGSNEKLFF. The whole variable domain, filled in from reference TRBV7-9 and TRBJ1-4, reads DTGVSQNPRHKITKRGQNVTFRCDPISEHNRLYWYRQTLGQGPEFLTYFQNEAQLEKSRLLSDRFSAERPKGSFSTLEIQRTEQGDSAMYLCASSSTGSNEKLFFGSGTQLSVL.

This clonotype turned up a few times. The chain is built from TRBV28 and TRBJ2-1, with TRBD2 matching over 10 bases. Germline V gene sequence: CDR1 MDHEN, CDR2 SYDVKM. The V segment lost 5 bases and the J segment 9 bases; nucleotides outside the gene matches: 7. CDR3 size: 14 residues. Here the CDR3 reads CASSLAGVRGEQFF. For the CDR3, the DNA is TGTGCCAGCAGTCTAGCGGGGGTCCGCGGTGAGCAGTTCTTC.

The J gene is TRBJ2-5, the V gene TRBV7-2; 8 bases are a match to TRBD1. Matching the DNA end better, TRBJ2-1 makes the J call doubtful. The CDR3 sequence is 13 residues long. In germline, CDR1 is SGHTA, CDR2 FQGNSA. In DNA form, the CDR3 reads TGTGCCAGCAGCTTAGCACAGGGGGATGAGCAGTTCTTC. Protein product: CASSLAQGDEQFF.

This clonotype was picked up a small number of times. The chain is built from TRBV15 and TRBJ1-1, with TRBD1 identical over 8 bases. Unmatched junction bases numbered 9, after V lost 4 bases and J lost 11 bases. The CDR3 consists of 13 residues. Germline lookup yields CDR1 LNHNV and CDR2 YYDKDF (reference sequence). CDR3 in amino acids: CATSTPLTGEAFF. In DNA, the CDR3 is TGTGCCACCAGCACGCCTTTGACAGGGGAGGCTTTCTTT.

This clonotype was seen a few times. This chain connects TRBV7-9 to TRBJ2-7; D ambiguous. The CDR3 totals 14 residues. Between the trimmed V and J ends, which lost 5 bases and 3 bases, there was a span of 14 bases. Per the germline V gene, CDR1 is SEHNR and CDR2 is FQNEAQ (reference sequence). The CDR3 is CASSLRGSHYEQYF. Written as DNA, the CDR3 is TGTGCCAGCAGCCTCAGAGGTTCGCACTACGAGCAGTACTTC.

In its sample, this clonotype was seen a few times. V usage is TRBV5-1 and J usage is TRBJ1-4; D is unclear. Trimming stripped 4 bases from V and 5 bases from J, with 9 bases between. This CDR3 comprises 13 residues. Looked up from germline, CDR1 is SGHRS and CDR2 is YFSETQ. The CDR3 nucleotides are TGCGCCAGCAGCATGATGGCCAATGAAAAACTGTTTTTT. Amino acids: CASSMMANEKLFF.

The chain couples TRBV9 to TRBJ2-3; 10 bases align to TRBD2. Germline V gene data show CDR1 as SGDLS and CDR2 as YYNGEE. The J segment lost 4 bases and the V segment lost 4 bases, leaving 9 bases of the junction unmatched. CDR3 length equals 16 residues. CDR3 loop: CASSMATSGLSDTQYF. The CDR3 DNA is TGTGCCAGCAGCATGGCGACTAGCGGGTTATCAGATACGCAGTATTTT.

This clonotype turned up a few times. The V call is TRBV29-1, the J call TRBJ1-3; 7 positions match TRBD1. CDR1 and CDR2 from the germline V gene are SQVTM and ANQGSEA. The CDR3 is 15 residues long. V shed 0 bases, J shed 4 bases, and the junction held 6 bases outside the gene matches. CDR3 nucleotide sequence: TGCAGCGTTGAAGATCTCTTGGGACAGGGAAACACCATATATTTT. It yields the protein CSVEDLLGQGNTIYF. Looking up the rest from reference TRBV29-1 and TRBJ1-3 gives the full variable domain: SAVISQKPSRDICQRGTSLTIQCQVDSQVTMMFWYRQQPGQSLTLIATANQGSEATYESGFVIDKFPISRPNLTFSTLTVSNMSPEDSSIYLCSVEDLLGQGNTIYFGEGSWLTVV.

The rearrangement links TRBV6-1 to TRBJ2-5; a weak D match, TRBD1 (6 bases). V was clipped by 6 bases and J by 5 bases, with 16 bases between them. Germline V gene lookup returns CDR1 MNHNS and CDR2 SASEGT. The CDR3 has 14 amino acids. CDR3 region: CASRGGGGWETQYF. The CDR3 DNA follows: TGTGCCAGCAGAGGAGGTGGGGGCTGGGAGACCCAGTACTTC.

The sample holds one count of this clonotype. The junction shows a germline mismatch at one end, possibly a read error. The rearrangement links TRBV28 to TRBJ2-1; TRBD2 might be the D (5 bases). The tail of the sequence fits TRBJ2-7 better, so the J call may be wrong. The germline gives CDR1 MDHEN, CDR2 SYDVKM. The CDR3 length is 13 residues. CDR3 DNA sequence: TGTGCCGGCAGCTTTCGACGGGGATCCGAGCAGTACTTC. Translating it yields CAGSFRRGSEQYF.

This rearrangement joins TRBV5-6 to TRBJ2-6; D assignment may be TRBD1 or TRBD2 (5 bases each). This CDR3 has 16 amino acids. Trimming took 1 base from V and 2 from J, leaving 10 bases between them. In germline, CDR1 is SGHDT, CDR2 YYEEEE. As DNA, the CDR3 is TGTGCCAGCAGCTTGAGGGGAGCGGCTGGGGCCAACGTCCTGACTTTC. It codes for CASSLRGAAGANVLTF. The full variable domain, rest sourced from reference TRBV5-6 and TRBJ2-6, is DAGVTQSPTHLIKTRGQQVTLRCSPKSGHDTVSWYQQALGQGPQFIFQYYEEEERQRGNFPDRFSGHQFPNYSSELNVNALLLGDSALYLCASSLRGAAGANVLTFGAGSRLTVL.

This clonotype appeared a few times. For the CDR3, the DNA is TGTGCCAGCAGGCTGGGGCCCATGGCTTTCTTT. It yields the protein CASRLGPMAFF. V is TRBV28 and J is TRBJ1-1; D is possibly TRBD1 (5 bases). V lost 6 bases and J 11 bases, leaving 13 bases between the germline ends. The CDR3 runs to 11 residues. Germline assignment: CDR1 MDHEN and CDR2 SYDVKM.

This clonotype occurred a few times. V is TRBV28 and J is TRBJ2-5; 11 positions agree with TRBD2. The J call may be faulty, since TRBJ2-7 better matches the DNA end. The CDR3 runs to 16 residues. The germline CDR1 and CDR2 sequences are MDHEN and SYDVKM. CDR3 sequence reads: CASSNGLAGGSYEQYF. The CDR3 region has the DNA TGTGCCAGCAGCAACGGACTAGCGGGTGGTTCCTACGAGCAGTACTTC.

V gene TRBV29-1 combines with J gene TRBJ2-2; D might be TRBD2 (5 bases). The CDR3 totals 12 residues. Trimming stripped 7 bases from V and 4 bases from J, with 10 bases between. From germline, CDR1 is SQVTM and CDR2 ANQGSEA. The CDR3 protein is CSAIGVTGELFF. The CDR3 DNA follows: TGCAGCGCGATCGGGGTCACCGGGGAGCTGTTTTTT.

The chain joins TRBV7-8 to TRBJ2-5; TRBD2 might be the D (5 bases). The DNA end favors TRBJ2-7, so the J call may be wrong. The CDR3 contains 13 residues. The V gene's germline CDR1 is SGHVS and CDR2 FQNEAQ. The CDR3 sequence: CASSLGTASEQYF. CDR3 DNA sequence: TGTGCCAGCAGCTTAGGGACTGCGAGCGAGCAGTACTTC.

This chain connects TRBV6-2 or TRBV6-3 to TRBJ2-3, with unresolved D. Germline CDR1 MNHEY, CDR2 SVGEGT. This CDR3 is 15 amino acids long. V dropped 4 bases and J dropped 2 bases, with 13 bases sitting between them. CDR3 DNA: TGTGCCAGCAGTTTATGGCTACTTAACACAGATACGCAGTATTTT. Protein sequence: CASSLWLLNTDTQYF.

The V call is TRBV20-1, the J call TRBJ2-5, with D possibly TRBD2 on 8 matching bases. Gene TRBJ2-1 matches the end of the DNA better, so the J call may be wrong. CDR3 length: 13 residues. In germline, CDR1 is DFQATT, CDR2 SNEGSKA (reference sequence). The CDR3 DNA sequence: TGCAGTGCTCATGACAGGGTTAGCGGGGTGCAGTTCTTC. As protein: CSAHDRVSGVQFF.